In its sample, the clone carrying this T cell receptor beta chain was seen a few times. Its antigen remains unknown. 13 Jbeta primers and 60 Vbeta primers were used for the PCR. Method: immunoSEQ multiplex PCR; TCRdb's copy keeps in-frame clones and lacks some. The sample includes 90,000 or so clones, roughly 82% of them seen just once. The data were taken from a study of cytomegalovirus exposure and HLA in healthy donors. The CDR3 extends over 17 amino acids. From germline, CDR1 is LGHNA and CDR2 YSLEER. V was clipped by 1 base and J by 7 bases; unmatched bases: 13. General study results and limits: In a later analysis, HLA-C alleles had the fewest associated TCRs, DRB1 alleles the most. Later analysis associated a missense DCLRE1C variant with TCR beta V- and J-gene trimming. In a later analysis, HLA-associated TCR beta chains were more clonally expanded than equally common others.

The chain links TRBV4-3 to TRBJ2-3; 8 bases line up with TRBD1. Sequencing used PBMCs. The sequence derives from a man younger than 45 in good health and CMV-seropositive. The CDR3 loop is CASSQGPGQVNLHTQYF. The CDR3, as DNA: TGCGCCAGCAGCCAAGGGCCGGGACAGGTCAACCTGCATACGCAGTATTTT.